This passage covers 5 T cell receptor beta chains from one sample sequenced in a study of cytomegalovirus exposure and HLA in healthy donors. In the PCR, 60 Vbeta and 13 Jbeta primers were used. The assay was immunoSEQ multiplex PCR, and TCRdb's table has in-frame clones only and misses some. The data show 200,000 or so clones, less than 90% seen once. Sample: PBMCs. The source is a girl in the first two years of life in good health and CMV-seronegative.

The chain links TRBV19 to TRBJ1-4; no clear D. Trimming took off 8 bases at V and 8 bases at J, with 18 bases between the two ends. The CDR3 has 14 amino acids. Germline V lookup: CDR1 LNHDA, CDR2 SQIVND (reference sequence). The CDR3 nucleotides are TGTGCCAGTTCGGGAGAGCCTACGGGAGAAAAACTGTTTTTT. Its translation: CASSGEPTGEKLFF.

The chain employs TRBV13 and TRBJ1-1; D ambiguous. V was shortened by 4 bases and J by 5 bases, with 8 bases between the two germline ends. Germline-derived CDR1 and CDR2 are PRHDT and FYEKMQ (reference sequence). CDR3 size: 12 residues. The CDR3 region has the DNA TGTGCCAGCAGCTCCACTAGGACTGAAGCTTTCTTT. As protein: CASSSTRTEAFF.

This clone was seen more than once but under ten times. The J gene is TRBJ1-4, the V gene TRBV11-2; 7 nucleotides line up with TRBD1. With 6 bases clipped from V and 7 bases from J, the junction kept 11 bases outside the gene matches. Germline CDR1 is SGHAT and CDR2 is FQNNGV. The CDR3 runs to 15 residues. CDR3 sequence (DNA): TGTGCCAGCAGAAAAACAGGGGACGTAGGTGAAAAACTGTTTTTT. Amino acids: CASRKTGDVGEKLFF.

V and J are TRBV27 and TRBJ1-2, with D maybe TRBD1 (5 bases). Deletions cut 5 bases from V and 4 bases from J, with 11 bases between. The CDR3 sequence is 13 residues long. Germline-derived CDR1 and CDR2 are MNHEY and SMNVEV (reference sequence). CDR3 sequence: CASSLSGSYGYTF. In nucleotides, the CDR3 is TGTGCCAGCAGTCTCTCAGGGTCCTATGGCTACACCTTC.

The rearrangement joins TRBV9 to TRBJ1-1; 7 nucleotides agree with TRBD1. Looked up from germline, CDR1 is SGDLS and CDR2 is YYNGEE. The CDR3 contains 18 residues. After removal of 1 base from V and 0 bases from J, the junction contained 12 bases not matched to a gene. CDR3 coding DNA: TGTGCCAGCAGCGTACCTAAAAACTGGACAGGCCTGAACACTGAAGCTTTCTTT. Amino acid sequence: CASSVPKNWTGLNTEAFF.